A single sample gave rise to the 22 T cell receptor beta chains below, sequenced in a study of CD8+ T cells in alopecia areata (dated by TCRdb to the late 2010s). Libraries were prepared through the immunoSEQ multiplex PCR assay. RNA was extracted from all samples and reverse transcribed into cDNA as template for TCR sequencing. TCRdb provides this immuneACCESS table in a form limited to in-frame rearrangements. Some clones are lacking; in checked studies, under half of them reflect an unresolved V gene, and why the rest are absent is not known. In this sample the table shows about 250,000 clones, around two thirds of which occur a single time. Approximately 1.2% of the sample is in the top ten clones. In the paper's terms, the time point label means: baseline before oral tofacitinib. The sample consisted of CD4+ T cells sorted from blood, taken at week 0. These receptors were obtained from a human donor with alopecia areata.

This chain links TRBV29-1 with TRBJ2-3, with D unclear. The CDR3 sequence is 12 residues long. V shed 4 bases and J shed 2 bases, with 7 bases lying between them. Germline loops: CDR1 SQVTM, CDR2 ANQGSEA. CDR3 in DNA: TGCAGCGTTGGGGGATTCACAGATACGCAGTATTTT. It encodes CSVGGFTDTQYF.

V is TRBV18 and J is TRBJ2-7, with D unclear. The V gene lost 3 bases and the J gene lost 5 bases, with 11 bases spanning the gap. The CDR3 covers 13 residues. Per the germline V gene, CDR1 is KGHSH and CDR2 is LQKENI. CDR3 bases: TGTGCCAGCTCACCCGGTTTGGGAAACGAGCAGTACTTC. Its translation: CASSPGLGNEQYF.

This clone was recorded a few times. This sequence joins TRBV5-6 and TRBJ2-5; the D gene is possibly TRBD2 (5 bases). Trimming shortened V by 0 bases and J by 3 bases, and 6 bases separated the two germline ends. The CDR3 is 13 amino acids. From germline, CDR1 is SGHDT and CDR2 YYEEEE. CDR3 in DNA: TGTGCCAGCAGCTTGGAGAGGGAAGAGACCCAGTACTTC. It translates to CASSLEREETQYF. The full variable domain, rest sourced from reference TRBV5-6 and TRBJ2-5, is DAGVTQSPTHLIKTRGQQVTLRCSPKSGHDTVSWYQQALGQGPQFIFQYYEEEERQRGNFPDRFSGHQFPNYSSELNVNALLLGDSALYLCASSLEREETQYFGPGTRLLVL.

The chain combines TRBV11-2 with TRBJ1-1, with D unclear. V lost 3 bases to trimming and J lost 6 bases, with 14 bases between them. The germline gives CDR1 SGHAT, CDR2 FQNNGV. CDR3 length: 14 amino acids. The CDR3 sequence is CASSLDYFTSEAFF. Here the CDR3 DNA reads TGTGCCAGCAGCTTGGATTATTTTACATCTGAAGCTTTCTTT. The complete variable domain, with remaining parts taken from reference TRBV11-2 and TRBJ1-1, reads EAGVAQSPRYKIIEKRQSVAFWCNPISGHATLYWYQQILGQGPKLLIQFQNNGVVDDSQLPKDRFSAERLKGVDSTLKIQPAKLEDSAVYLCASSLDYFTSEAFFGQGTRLTVV.

The CDR3: CASSLSPTGQRAPLHF. In nucleotides, the CDR3 is TGTGCCAGCAGTTTATCACCGACAGGGCAGCGGGCACCCCTCCACTTT. This rearrangement joins TRBV27 to TRBJ1-6, with 7 nucleotides matching TRBD1. V shed 0 bases and J 11 bases; nucleotides not matched to a gene: 10. Germline V gene data show CDR1 as MNHEY and CDR2 as SMNVEV (reference sequence). The CDR3 has 16 amino acids.

For this clone: This specimen includes other DNA sequences encoding the same CDR3. The rearrangement links TRBV5-6 to TRBJ1-5; D call uncertain. The V gene's germline CDR1 is SGHDT and CDR2 YYEEEE. The CDR3 loop spans 12 amino acids. V was trimmed by 0 bases and J by 4 bases, leaving 2 bases between them. CDR3 loop: CASSLGNQPQHF. CDR3 in DNA: TGTGCCAGCAGCTTGGGTAATCAGCCCCAGCATTTT.

The J gene is TRBJ2-7, the V gene TRBV18; maybe TRBD2 (6 bases). The germline CDR1 and CDR2 sequences are KGHSH and LQKENI. The CDR3 is 16 amino acids. Trimming pared 0 bases from V and 5 bases from J, leaving 17 bases between. In DNA, the CDR3 is TGTGCCAGCTCACCACCGGGTCGGGGGAGAGTCGACGAGCAGTACTTC. Translating it yields CASSPPGRGRVDEQYF.

This sequence joins TRBV5-6 and TRBJ1-6, with D tentatively TRBD1 (5 bases). This CDR3 contains 14 residues. Germline CDR1 and CDR2: SGHDT and YYEEEE. Deletions cut 1 base from V and 10 bases from J, with 12 bases between. The CDR3 protein is CASSLRQGRSPLHF. The CDR3 DNA reads TGTGCCAGCAGCTTGCGGCAGGGCCGGTCACCCCTCCACTTT.

This chain links TRBV30 with TRBJ1-4; 11 bases map to TRBD1. The junction had 10 bases not matched to a gene; V was cut back by 3 bases and J by 1 base. The germline V gene encodes CDR1 GTSNPN and CDR2 SVGIG (reference sequence). CDR3 length: 18 residues. CDR3 in amino acids: CAWSRRDRGLGTNEKLFF. As DNA, the CDR3 is TGTGCCTGGAGCCGGAGGGACAGGGGGTTGGGAACTAATGAAAAACTGTTTTTT.

V usage is TRBV2 and J usage is TRBJ2-1, with 7 nucleotides matching TRBD1. The CDR3 has 12 residues. Germline V gene lookup returns CDR1 SNHLY and CDR2 FYNNEI. The junction had 5 bases not matched to a gene; V was cut back by 11 bases and J by 4 bases. The CDR3 is CADRDSYNEQFF. The CDR3 DNA follows: TGTGCCGACCGGGACAGTTACAATGAGCAGTTCTTC. Combining the CDR3 with reference TRBV2 and TRBJ2-1 gives the whole variable domain EPEVTQTPSHQVTQMGQEVILRCVPISNHLYFYWYRQILGQKVEFLVSFYNNEISEKSEIFDDQFSVERPDGSNFTLKIRSTKLEDSAMYFCADRDSYNEQFFGPGTRLTVL.

The V call is TRBV5-4, the J call TRBJ2-7; D possibly corresponds to TRBD2 (7 bases). The CDR3 runs to 13 residues. Trimming took off 2 bases at V and 4 bases at J, with 10 bases between the two ends. Germline V gene lookup returns CDR1 SGHNT and CDR2 YYREEE (reference sequence). The CDR3 sequence: CASSFGGAYEQYF. The CDR3, as DNA: TGTGCCAGCAGCTTTGGGGGGGCATACGAGCAGTACTTC.

This clone was recorded a few times. This chain uses TRBV23-1 with TRBJ1-2; weak D call: TRBD1 (5 bases). TRBV23-1 is classed as an ORF, of uncertain function. The ends were cut back, 3 bases at V and 4 bases at J, with 39 bases in the middle. This CDR3 has 23 amino acids. The CDR3: CASSHGPMCTYKLKRGYVYGYTF. The CDR3 DNA reads TGCGCCAGCAGTCATGGTCCGATGTGTACCTACAAGCTTAAGAGGGGTTATGTCTATGGCTACACCTTC.

The chain couples TRBV29-1 to TRBJ2-3; 8 nucleotides align to TRBD1. Germline loops: CDR1 SQVTM, CDR2 ANQGSEA. This CDR3 has 14 amino acids. Trimming took 3 bases from V and 2 from J; bases not matched to a gene: 4. CDR3 region: CSVDGDRLTDTQYF. CDR3 nucleotide sequence: TGCAGCGTTGATGGGGACAGGCTCACAGATACGCAGTATTTT.

The rearrangement joins TRBV25-1 to TRBJ2-1; 7 bases fit TRBD1. Germline values: CDR1 MGHDK, CDR2 SYGVNS. V lost 6 bases and J lost 0; bases outside the gene matches: 2. The CDR3 loop spans 14 amino acids. CDR3 residues: CASRGQRSYNEQFF. The CDR3 DNA follows: TGTGCCAGCAGGGGACAGCGCTCCTACAATGAGCAGTTCTTC. Full variable domain (missing parts from reference TRBV25-1 and TRBJ2-1): EADIYQTPRYLVIGTGKKITLECSQTMGHDKMYWYQQDPGMELHLIHYSYGVNSTEKGDLSSESTVSRIRTEHFPLTLESARPSHTSQYLCASRGQRSYNEQFFGPGTRLTVL.

Note on this clone: Other DNA sequences of this sample code for an identical CDR3. The chain couples TRBV9 to TRBJ2-5; 7 nucleotides align to TRBD2. Germline V gives CDR1 SGDLS, CDR2 YYNGEE. This CDR3 contains 14 residues. J was trimmed by 5 bases and V by 4 bases; bases with no gene match: 8. The CDR3: CASSPRQGGETQYF. The CDR3 region has the DNA TGTGCCAGCAGCCCTCGGCAGGGAGGGGAGACCCAGTACTTC. Based on the CDR3 plus reference TRBV9 and TRBJ2-5, the full variable domain is DSGVTQTPKHLITATGQRVTLRCSPRSGDLSVYWYQQSLDQGLQFLIQYYNGEERAKGNILERFSAQQFPDLHSELNLSSLELGDSALYFCASSPRQGGETQYFGPGTRLLVL.

This sequence joins TRBV20-1 and TRBJ2-7, with D uncertain. This CDR3 is built from 11 residues. In germline, CDR1 is DFQATT, CDR2 SNEGSKA (reference sequence). Trimming pared 3 bases from V and 5 bases from J, leaving 8 bases between. The CDR3 DNA sequence: TGCAGTGCTAGGATGGTAAACGAGCAGTACTTC. Protein product: CSARMVNEQYF.

J is TRBJ2-2 and V is TRBV9; D is unclear. The V gene's germline CDR1 is SGDLS and CDR2 YYNGEE. Deletions cut 0 bases from V and 6 bases from J, with 12 bases between. The CDR3 extends over 15 amino acids. The CDR3 reads CASSVGVYGSGELFF. The CDR3 nucleotides are TGTGCCAGCAGCGTAGGAGTTTATGGGTCCGGGGAGCTGTTTTTT.

The rearrangement uses TRBV5-6 and TRBJ1-6; D unresolved. This CDR3 is built from 18 residues. Germline V gene sequence: CDR1 SGHDT, CDR2 YYEEEE. Trimming pared 0 bases from V and 3 bases from J, leaving 16 bases between. CDR3 sequence reads: CASSLDLRTSGYNSPLHF. In nucleotides, the CDR3 is TGTGCCAGCAGCTTGGATCTTCGGACCTCGGGCTATAATTCACCCCTCCACTTT.

The chain joins TRBV29-1 to TRBJ2-3, with D perhaps given as TRBD1 or TRBD2 (5 bases each). V was cut by 4 bases and J by 2 bases, with 10 bases left in between. This CDR3 is 13 amino acids long. Germline CDR1 reads SQVTM; CDR2 reads ANQGSEA. CDR3 nucleotides: TGCAGCGTTGGAGGGGTCCACACAGATACGCAGTATTTT. Residues: CSVGGVHTDTQYF.

V gene TRBV30 combines with J gene TRBJ2-3; D not certain. Germline V gene data show CDR1 as GTSNPN and CDR2 as SVGIG (reference sequence). V lost 7 bases to trimming and J lost 4 bases, with 15 bases between them. The CDR3 loop spans 13 amino acids. CDR3 DNA sequence: TGTGCCTCAACGGCAGCGTCTCCAGATACGCAGTATTTT. It specifies CASTAASPDTQYF.

The chain carries TRBV29-1 and TRBJ2-2; maybe TRBD2 (6 bases). CDR1 and CDR2 (germline): SQVTM, ANQGSEA. The CDR3 is made up of 14 amino acids. Trimming shortened V by 6 bases and J by 5 bases, and 16 bases separated the two germline ends. The DNA for the CDR3 is TGCAGCGTCTTAACGCCGGGGGTGACCGGGGAGCTGTTTTTT. Its translation is CSVLTPGVTGELFF.

This chain joins TRBV29-1 and TRBJ2-1; D gene ambiguous. Per the germline V gene, CDR1 is SQVTM and CDR2 is ANQGSEA. The CDR3 loop spans 13 amino acids. V lost 3 bases to trimming and J lost 7 bases, with 13 bases between them. The CDR3 nucleotides read TGCAGCGTTGATAGAGTCCGAAGGAATGAGCAGTTCTTC. Its protein product is CSVDRVRRNEQFF.